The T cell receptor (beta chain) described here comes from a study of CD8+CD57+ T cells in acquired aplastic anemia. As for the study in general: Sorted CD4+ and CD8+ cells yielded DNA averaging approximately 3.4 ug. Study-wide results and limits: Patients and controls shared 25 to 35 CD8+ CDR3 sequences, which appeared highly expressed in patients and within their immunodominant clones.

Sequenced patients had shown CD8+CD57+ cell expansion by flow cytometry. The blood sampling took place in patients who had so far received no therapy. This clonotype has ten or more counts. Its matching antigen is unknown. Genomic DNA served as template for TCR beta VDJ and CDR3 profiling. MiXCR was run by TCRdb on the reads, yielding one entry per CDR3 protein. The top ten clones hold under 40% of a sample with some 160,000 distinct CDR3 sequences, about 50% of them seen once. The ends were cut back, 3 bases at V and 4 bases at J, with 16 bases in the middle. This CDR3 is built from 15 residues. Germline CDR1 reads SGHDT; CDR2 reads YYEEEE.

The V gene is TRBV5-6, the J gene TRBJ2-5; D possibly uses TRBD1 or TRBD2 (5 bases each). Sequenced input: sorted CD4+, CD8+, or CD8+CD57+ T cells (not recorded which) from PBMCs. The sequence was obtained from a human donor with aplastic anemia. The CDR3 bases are TGTGCCAGCAGCTGGAGCCGGGACCTAAGAGAGACCCAGTACTTC. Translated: CASSWSRDLRETQYF.